This entry features one TCR beta chain sequence. Which antigen it targets is not known. Per-nucleotide qualities are absent, and no much larger clonotype sits a single base away. The data originate from a study of siplizumab effects on memory and regulatory T cells (dated by TCRdb to about 2019). Some background on the complete study: The study examined how the anti-CD2 antibody siplizumab affects alloreactive T-cell subsets in allogeneic mixed lymphocyte reactions built from human PBMCs.

Sorted unstimulated T cells, along with proliferating T cells recovered from mixed lymphocyte reactions, underwent TCRbeta CDR3 sequencing. Fresh whole blood from nine to eleven HLA-typed healthy donors served as the source for isolating PBMCs. To map where alloreactive clones came from, unstimulated CD4+ non-regulatory T cells were FACS-sorted. What the study reported, not specific to this receptor: A naive or memory phenotype could not be assigned to roughly 75-96% of proliferating CD4+ or CD8+ clones. The cumulative frequency of alloreactive sequences that could be traced back to unstimulated CD4+ memory T cells was significantly reduced by siplizumab. In reactions with siplizumab, an average of around 70% of mappable alloreactive CD4+ clones were Treg-derived, compared with 25% to 30% in control reactions. Unstimulated naive T cells appeared to be more diverse than memory T cells, and naive cells seemed to make a substantial contribution to the alloresponse. No functional confirmation was obtained for the suppressive function of proliferating Tregs from siplizumab cultures. Sequences below about 10^-5 frequency were poorly captured, so only a minor fraction of alloreactive clones could be mapped to unstimulated subsets.

The method was the immunoSEQ multiplex PCR assay. About 10^5 TCR templates per sample were assayed by the deep sequencing platform. Genomic DNA extracted from sorted T cells was the material used for TCRbeta CDR3 sequencing. Turning to the authors' computational methods: The R programming language was used for clonal analysis of the TCRbeta CDR3 data. Alloreactive CD4+ and CD8+ clones were defined by comparing unstimulated samples with post-reaction CFSE-low samples. Regulatory or non-regulatory origin of alloreactive CD4+ clones was assigned by matching sequences to the sorted unstimulated Treg and non-Treg repertoires. This is the immuneACCESS table as TCRdb keeps it, with only in-frame sequences that have V and J called. A part of the clones is gone; compared with another copy, unresolved V genes explain less than half, and the rest is unexplained. The V and J calls and the clone size are those of that table, but D and trimming were determined from the DNA. This sample has over 85,000 clones in its table, and 94% of those were observed once. The top ten constitute 0.3% of the sample.

The CDR3 starts with the cysteine, ends with the phenylalanine, and has 16 residues. Here the CDR3 DNA is all that survives: 48 bases in frame from base 1. The CDR1 and CDR2 encoded by the germline V gene are LGHNA and YSLEER. Trimming removed 0 bases from V and 4 bases from J; the gene matches leave 3 bases unexplained. The V and J segments used are TRBV4-3 and TRBJ2-3; 11 nucleotides in the junction match TRBD1. This TCR came from a human donor in good health. Sequencing input: non-Treg CD4+ T cells sorted from blood. According to the study, the label for this sample's cell subset or site signals: FACS-sorted unstimulated CD4+ non-regulatory T cells. The CDR3 corresponds to CASSQDWTGGADTQYF. The base sequence is TGCGCCAGCAGCCAAGACTGGACAGGGGGCGCAGATACGCAGTATTTT.